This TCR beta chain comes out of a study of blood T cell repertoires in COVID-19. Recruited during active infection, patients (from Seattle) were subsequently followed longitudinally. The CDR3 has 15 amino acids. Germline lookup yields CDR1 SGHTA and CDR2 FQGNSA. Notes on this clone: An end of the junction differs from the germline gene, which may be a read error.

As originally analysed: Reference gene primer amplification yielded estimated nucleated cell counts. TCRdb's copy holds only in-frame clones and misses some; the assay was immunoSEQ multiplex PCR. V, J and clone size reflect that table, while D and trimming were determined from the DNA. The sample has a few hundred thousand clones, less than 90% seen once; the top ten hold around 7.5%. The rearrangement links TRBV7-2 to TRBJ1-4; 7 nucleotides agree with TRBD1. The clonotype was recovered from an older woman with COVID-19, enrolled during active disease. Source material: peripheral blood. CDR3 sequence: CASSLGRQGDEKLFF. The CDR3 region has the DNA TGTGCCAGCAGTTTAGGGAGGCAGGGGGATGAAAAACTGTTTTTT.